Presented here are 13 T cell receptor beta chains from one specimen sequenced in a study of cytomegalovirus exposure and HLA in healthy donors. Researchers ran the PCR with 60 Vbeta and 13 Jbeta primers. TCRdb's table, derived via immunoSEQ multiplex PCR, lists solely in-frame clones and lacks some. The table lists roughly 160,000 clones, roughly 70% of them singletons. Sequenced sample: PBMCs. The source is a girl aged 5-17 years in good health and CMV-seronegative.

This rearrangement joins TRBV7-8 to TRBJ2-5; TRBD2 agrees at 7 bases. Per germline, CDR1 SGHVS and CDR2 FQNEAQ. V shed 4 bases and J 3 bases; nucleotides not matched to a gene: 8. The CDR3 has 15 amino acids. The CDR3 here is CASSSIGGGEETQYF. As DNA, the CDR3 is TGTGCCAGCAGCTCTATCGGTGGGGGGGAAGAGACCCAGTACTTC.

The V and J genes are TRBV5-4 and TRBJ2-3; D remains ambiguous. V lost 5 bases to trimming and J lost 2 bases, with 3 bases between them. Germline V CDR1 and CDR2: SGHNT, YYREEE (reference sequence). The CDR3 consists of 11 residues. The DNA of the CDR3 is TGTGCCAGCAGTCTCACAGATACGCAGTATTTT. Its protein is CASSLTDTQYF.

This rearrangement joins TRBV29-1 to TRBJ2-1; 9 bases line up with TRBD1. The V gene's germline CDR1 is SQVTM and CDR2 ANQGSEA. Trimming at V came to 6 bases and at J to 10 bases, leaving 7 bases not matched to a gene. This CDR3 comprises 12 residues. For the CDR3, the DNA is TGCAGCGTGCGTACAGGGGGCCAGGAGCAGTTCTTC. As protein: CSVRTGGQEQFF.

The chain links TRBV2 to TRBJ1-5, with TRBD1 as a possible D gene (5 bases). V was cut by 6 bases and J by 4 bases, with 10 bases left in between. The CDR3 sequence is 13 residues long. Germline V lookup: CDR1 SNHLY, CDR2 FYNNEI. The CDR3 bases are TGTGCCAGCAGCGATGCAGGGAATCAGCCCCAGCATTTT. Translated: CASSDAGNQPQHF.

The gene calls are TRBV6-1 and TRBJ2-2; 7 positions agree with TRBD1. Germline values: CDR1 MNHNS, CDR2 SASEGT. The CDR3 spans 18 residues. Unmatched junction bases numbered 7, after V lost 0 bases and J lost 0 bases. CDR3 sequence: CASSEAQQGPANTGELFF. The CDR3 DNA follows: TGTGCCAGCAGTGAAGCACAACAGGGGCCCGCGAACACCGGGGAGCTGTTTTTT.

The rearrangement links TRBV6-6 to TRBJ2-7; 8 positions match TRBD2. The V gene end was trimmed by 11 bases and the J gene end by 1 base; junction bases not matched to a gene: 7. Looked up from germline, CDR1 is MNHNY and CDR2 is SVGAGI (reference sequence). The CDR3 has 13 residues. The CDR3 sequence is CASLGGVSYEQYF. CDR3 sequence (DNA): TGTGCCTCACTCGGGGGGGTATCCTACGAGCAGTACTTC.

This clone was seen more than once but under ten times. The CDR3 sequence: CASSLGGTGGVKLFF. The CDR3, as DNA: TGCGCCAGCAGCCTAGGCGGGACAGGGGGCGTAAAACTGTTTTTT. This rearrangement joins TRBV5-1 to TRBJ1-4, with 12 nucleotides matching TRBD1. In germline, CDR1 is SGHRS, CDR2 YFSETQ. The CDR3 extends over 15 amino acids. Losses at the gene ends were 4 bases for V and 10 bases for J; bases not matched to a gene: 8.

The chain uses TRBV18 and TRBJ1-1; perhaps TRBD1 as D (5 bases). The CDR3 contains 16 residues. V was trimmed by 0 bases and J by 1 base, leaving 12 bases between them. CDR1 and CDR2 (germline): KGHSH, LQKENI. The CDR3 region has the DNA TGTGCCAGCTCACCACCAAACCACGGGGGGAACACTGAAGCTTTCTTT. It specifies CASSPPNHGGNTEAFF.

V is TRBV9 and J is TRBJ2-2; TRBD2 might be the D (6 bases). In germline, CDR1 is SGDLS, CDR2 YYNGEE. The CDR3 totals 14 residues. V was pared by 5 bases and J by 5 bases, with 13 bases between. As DNA, the CDR3 is TGTGCCAGCAGTACGGGTGGGGGGACCGGGGAGCTGTTTTTT. Translating gives CASSTGGGTGELFF.

V usage is TRBV27 and J usage is TRBJ1-6; D may be TRBD1 (6 bases). Germline-derived CDR1 and CDR2 are MNHEY and SMNVEV (reference sequence). V lost 5 bases and J lost 11, with 19 bases in between. This CDR3 spans 15 amino acids. Written as DNA, the CDR3 is TGTGCCAGCAGTCACGCCTCAGGGGTATATACACCCCTCCACTTT. Translated: CASSHASGVYTPLHF.

The chain combines TRBV27 with TRBJ1-4, with D possibly TRBD1 on 5 matching bases. This CDR3 region has 15 residues. V lost 0 bases to trimming and J lost 5 bases, with 10 bases between them. Germline V gives CDR1 MNHEY, CDR2 SMNVEV (reference sequence). Here the CDR3 DNA reads TGTGCCAGCAGTTTATCAGCGGGGGGGAATGAAAAACTGTTTTTT. It specifies CASSLSAGGNEKLFF.

The gene calls are TRBV10-1 and TRBJ1-4; 7 positions match TRBD1. Germline lookup yields CDR1 WNHNN and CDR2 SYGVQD (reference sequence). The V segment lost 2 bases and the J segment 8 bases; nucleotides outside the gene matches: 5. The CDR3 is 14 residues long. CDR3 region: CASSEGTVDEKLFF. CDR3 coding DNA: TGCGCCAGCAGTGAGGGGACAGTAGACGAAAAACTGTTTTTT.

The V call is TRBV11-2, the J call TRBJ1-2, with D possibly being TRBD1 (5 bases). CDR1 and CDR2 from the germline V gene are SGHAT and FQNNGV. V was shortened by 2 bases and J by 2 bases, with 6 bases between the two germline ends. There are 13 residues in the CDR3. CDR3 in amino acids: CASSLRGNYGYTF. The CDR3 region has the DNA TGTGCCAGCAGCTTAAGGGGAAACTATGGCTACACCTTC. The complete variable domain, with remaining parts taken from reference TRBV11-2 and TRBJ1-2, reads EAGVAQSPRYKIIEKRQSVAFWCNPISGHATLYWYQQILGQGPKLLIQFQNNGVVDDSQLPKDRFSAERLKGVDSTLKIQPAKLEDSAVYLCASSLRGNYGYTFGSGTRLTVV.